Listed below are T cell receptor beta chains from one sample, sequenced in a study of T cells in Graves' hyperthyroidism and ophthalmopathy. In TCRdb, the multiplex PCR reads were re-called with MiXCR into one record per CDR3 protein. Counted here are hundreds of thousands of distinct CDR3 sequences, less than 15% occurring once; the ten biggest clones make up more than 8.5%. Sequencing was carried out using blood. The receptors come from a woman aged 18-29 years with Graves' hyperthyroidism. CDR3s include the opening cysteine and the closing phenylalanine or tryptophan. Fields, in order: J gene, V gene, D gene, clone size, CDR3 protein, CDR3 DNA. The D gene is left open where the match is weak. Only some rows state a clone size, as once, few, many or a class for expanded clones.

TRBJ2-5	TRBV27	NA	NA	CASSNQGQVQYF	TGTGCCAGCAGTAACCAGGGGCAGGTACAGTACTTC
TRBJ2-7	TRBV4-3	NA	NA	CASSHTGEDEQYF	TGCGCCAGCAGCCATACAGGGGAGGACGAGCAGTACTTC
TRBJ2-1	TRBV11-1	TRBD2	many	CASSSRAGPRRNEQFF	TGTGCCAGCAGCTCCAGAGCGGGACCCCGGAGGAATGAGCAGTTCTTC
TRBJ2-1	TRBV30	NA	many	CAWSVRTEQFF	TGTGCCTGGAGTGTCAGAACTGAGCAGTTCTTC
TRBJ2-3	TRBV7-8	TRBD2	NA	CASSRRTSDTDTQYF	TGTGCCAGCAGCCGTAGGACTAGCGACACAGATACGCAGTATTTT
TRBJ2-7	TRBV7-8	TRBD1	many	CASSLLTGGEEQYF	TGTGCCAGCAGCTTGCTTACAGGGGGCGAAGAGCAGTACTTC
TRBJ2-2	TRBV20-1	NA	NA	CSAGHPDTGELFF	TGCAGTGCTGGACACCCGGACACCGGGGAGCTGTTTTTT
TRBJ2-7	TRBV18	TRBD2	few	CASSPQREGYEQYF	TGTGCCAGCTCCCCTCAGCGGGAGGGCTACGAGCAGTACTTC
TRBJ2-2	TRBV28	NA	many	CASSLGLWGANTGELFF	TGTGCCAGCAGTTTGGGGTTGTGGGGTGCGAACACCGGGGAGCTGTTTTTT
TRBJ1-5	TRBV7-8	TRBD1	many	CASSPRYTGGRRGNQPQHF	TGTGCCAGCAGCCCCCGCTATACAGGGGGCCGGCGAGGGAATCAGCCCCAGCATTTT
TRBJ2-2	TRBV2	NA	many	CASQRVEGTTGELFF	TGTGCCAGCCAGCGGGTGGAGGGGACCACCGGGGAGCTGTTTTTT
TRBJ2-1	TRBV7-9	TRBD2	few	CASSLASGSIVGNERFF	TGTGCCAGCAGCTTAGCTAGCGGGTCAATTGTTGGCAATGAGCGGTTCTTC
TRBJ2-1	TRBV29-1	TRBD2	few	CSSQVGGRAEFRVEFF	TGCAGCTCCCAGGTTGGAGGGAGGGCCGAGTTTAGAGTGGAGTTCTTC
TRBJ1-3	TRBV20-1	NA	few	CSARDLFSGNTIYF	TGCAGTGCTAGAGATCTTTTCTCTGGAAACACCATATATTTT
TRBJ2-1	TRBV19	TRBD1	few	CASNRDRGIGEQFF	TGTGCCAGTAACCGGGACAGGGGAATAGGGGAGCAGTTCTTC
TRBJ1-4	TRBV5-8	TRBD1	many	CASSPGTGTTNEKLFF	TGTGCCAGCAGCCCCGGGACAGGCACGACTAATGAAAAACTGTTTTTT
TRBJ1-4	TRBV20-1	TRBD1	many	CSARGTGDYEKLFF	TGCAGTGCTAGAGGGACAGGAGATTATGAAAAACTGTTTTTT
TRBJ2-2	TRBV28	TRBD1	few	CASSSQTGGSLNTGELFF	TGTGCCAGCAGTTCTCAGACAGGGGGCTCGTTGAACACCGGGGAGCTGTTTTTT
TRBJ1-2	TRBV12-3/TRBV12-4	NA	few	CASSLSRLESYTF	TGTGCCAGCAGTTTATCTAGGTTGGAAAGCTACACCTTC
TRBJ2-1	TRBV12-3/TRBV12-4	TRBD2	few	CASSLARLAGDVYEQFF	TGTGCCAGCAGTTTAGCGCGACTAGCGGGAGATGTCTATGAGCAGTTCTTC
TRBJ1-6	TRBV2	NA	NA	CASIAAATYNSPLHF	TGTGCCAGCATTGCCGCTGCGACCTATAATTCACCCCTCCACTTT
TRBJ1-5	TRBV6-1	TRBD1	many	CASSGLVTGSAQPQHF	TGTGCCAGCAGTGGCCTCGTGACAGGGTCGGCTCAGCCCCAGCATTTT